This TCR beta chain comes out of a study of post-analysis software for immune sequencing data. About the study: Multiple sclerosis in the patients followed relapsing-remitting, secondary progressive and progressive-relapsing courses.

The TCR beta cDNA libraries carried unique molecular identifiers. TCRdb re-called the PCR reads through MiXCR, storing one row per CDR3 protein. The sample has 700,000 to 900,000 distinct CDR3 sequences, 46% seen once. With respect to this clonotype: Its antigen remains unidentified.

General study points: By F measure, strong co-clustering occurred among samples prepared in the same batch. The study found TRBV5-6, TRBV5-1 and TRBV20-1 among a few TRBV segments more frequent in patients than controls.

The CDR3 length is 16 residues. V lost 2 bases and J 6 bases, leaving 19 bases between the germline ends. The sequencing sample was made of blood. V and J are TRBV12-3 or TRBV12-4 and TRBJ1-1, with a tentative D call TRBD1 (5 bases). This TCR came from a girl between 10 and 17 years old with multiple sclerosis. CDR3: CASSLHTGTTAAEAFF. In DNA, the CDR3 is TGTGCCAGCAGTTTACATACGGGGACTACCGCGGCTGAAGCTTTCTTT.